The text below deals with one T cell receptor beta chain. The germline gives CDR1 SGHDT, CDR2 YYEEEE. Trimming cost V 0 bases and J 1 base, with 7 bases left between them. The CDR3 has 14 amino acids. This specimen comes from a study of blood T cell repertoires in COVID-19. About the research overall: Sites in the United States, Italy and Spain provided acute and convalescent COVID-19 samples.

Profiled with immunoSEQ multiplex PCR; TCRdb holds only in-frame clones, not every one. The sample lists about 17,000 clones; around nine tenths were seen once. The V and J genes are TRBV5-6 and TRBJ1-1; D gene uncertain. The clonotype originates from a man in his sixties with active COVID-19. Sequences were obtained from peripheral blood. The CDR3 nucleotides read TGTGCCAGCAGCTTGGACAGAAAGAACACTGAAGCTTTCTTT. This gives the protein CASSLDRKNTEAFF.